The rows below give T cell receptor beta chains drawn from one sample of a study of blood T cell repertoires in COVID-19. Data came from immunoSEQ multiplex PCR; TCRdb stores just in-frame clones and leaves some out. The sample holds approximately 190,000 clones; roughly 80% are singletons and the top ten take roughly 17%. Sequenced input: peripheral blood. The source is a man in his sixties with active or convalescent COVID-19. Both conserved end residues are part of each CDR3. D genes are given only for firm matches. Clone sizes are given selectively: once, few, many, or a class where the clone is expanded.

NA	TRBV18	TRBJ1-6	TRBD1	CASSPARDSITPLHF	TGTGCCAGCTCACCGGCGAGGGACAGTATTACACCCCTCCACTTT
NA	TRBV28	TRBJ2-7	TRBD2	CASRGVAGKYEQYF	TGTGCCAGCAGGGGGGTAGCGGGGAAGTACGAGCAGTACTTC
NA	TRBV4-3	TRBJ2-7	NA	CASSQDVTGSYEQYF	TGCGCCAGCAGCCAAGATGTAACGGGCTCCTACGAGCAGTACTTC
NA	TRBV28	TRBJ2-5	TRBD1	CASSLDRGYGQETQYF	TGTGCCAGCAGTTTGGACAGGGGCTACGGACAGGAGACCCAGTACTTC
NA	TRBV19	TRBJ2-2	NA	CASSIGTLGTGELFF	TGTGCCAGTAGTATAGGGACTCTGGGGACCGGGGAGCTGTTTTTT
NA	TRBV19	TRBJ2-7	NA	CASSIWFRGKAYEQYF	TGTGCCAGTAGTATATGGTTCCGGGGAAAGGCCTACGAGCAGTACTTC
few	TRBV7-2	TRBJ1-1	TRBD1	CASSLEQQGVAFF	TGTGCCAGCAGCTTAGAGCAACAGGGGGTAGCTTTCTTT
NA	TRBV28	TRBJ2-7	TRBD1	CASRRGQGGYEQYF	TGTGCCAGCAGGCGGGGACAGGGTGGCTACGAGCAGTACTTC
NA	TRBV2	TRBJ2-3	NA	CASSEASLTDTQYF	TGTGCCAGCAGTGAGGCTAGCCTCACAGATACGCAGTATTTT
once	TRBV19	TRBJ1-4	TRBD1	CASSPGQGFRGEKLFF	TGTGCCAGTAGTCCGGGACAGGGATTTCGTGGCGAAAAACTGTTTTTT
NA	TRBV5-1	TRBJ2-1	NA	CASSLYRWGDEQFF	TGCGCCAGCAGCTTGTATCGTTGGGGCGATGAGCAGTTCTTC
NA	TRBV6-6	TRBJ1-2	NA	CASSTVLYGYTF	TGTGCCAGCAGTACGGTCCTATATGGCTACACCTTC
NA	TRBV24-1	TRBJ2-3	NA	CATSDQKSTDTQYF	TGTGCCACCAGTGATCAAAAAAGCACAGATACGCAGTATTTT
NA	TRBV12-3/TRBV12-4	TRBJ1-2	TRBD1	CASSRQGSSGYTF	TGTGCCAGCAGTCGACAGGGAAGCTCTGGCTACACCTTC
NA	TRBV18	TRBJ1-4	NA	CASSPEAASTNEKLFF	TGTGCCAGCTCACCAGAGGCAGCATCAACTAATGAAAAACTGTTTTTT
NA	TRBV5-1	TRBJ1-2	TRBD1	CASSLGQGAQDGYTF	TGCGCCAGCAGCCTGGGACAGGGGGCGCAAGATGGCTACACCTTC
NA	TRBV6-5	TRBJ2-1	TRBD2	CASRIAGVEYNEQFF	TGTGCCAGCAGGATAGCGGGAGTTGAATACAATGAGCAGTTCTTC
NA	TRBV10-1	TRBJ2-7	NA	CVIWRSHEQYF	TGCGTCATCTGGAGATCGCACGAGCAGTACTTC
once	TRBV7-2	TRBJ1-3	NA	CASSFSSISGNTIYF	TGTGCCAGCAGCTTTAGTTCTATCTCTGGAAACACCATATATTTT
once	TRBV7-9	TRBJ2-3	NA	CASSLRGGLAESTDTQYF	TGTGCCAGCAGCTTACGCGGGGGCCTGGCGGAGAGCACAGATACGCAGTATTTT
NA	TRBV5-5	TRBJ2-3	NA	CASSPEWGADTQYF	TGTGCCAGCAGCCCGGAGTGGGGGGCAGATACGCAGTATTTT
NA	TRBV15	TRBJ1-4	NA	CATSRDRTLTLFF	TGTGCCACCAGCAGAGATAGGACTTTAACCCTGTTTTTT
NA	TRBV5-4	TRBJ2-3	NA	CASSLEDTAWDTQYF	TGTGCCAGCAGCTTGGAGGACACGGCCTGGGATACGCAGTATTTT
NA	TRBV5-6	TRBJ1-1	NA	CASSYPTANTEAFF	TGTGCCAGCAGCTACCCGACAGCGAACACTGAAGCTTTCTTT
NA	TRBV27	TRBJ2-1	TRBD2	CASQSSGTDNEQFF	TGTGCCAGTCAATCTAGCGGGACCGACAATGAGCAGTTCTTC
NA	TRBV19	TRBJ2-1	NA	CASSTGNYNEQFF	TGTGCCAGCTCTACCGGGAACTACAATGAGCAGTTCTTC
NA	TRBV15	TRBJ1-6	NA	CATSRRGSGINNSPLHF	TGTGCCACCAGCAGGCGAGGATCGGGGATTAATAATTCACCCCTCCACTTT
NA	TRBV29-1	TRBJ1-1	NA	CSVGHPNTEAFF	TGCAGCGTAGGACATCCGAACACTGAAGCTTTCTTT
NA	TRBV5-4	TRBJ2-2	TRBD2	CASSIGTSANTGELFF	TGTGCCAGCAGCATAGGGACTAGCGCGAACACCGGGGAGCTGTTTTTT
once	TRBV6-1	TRBJ1-5	NA	CASSEGWARDQPQHF	TGTGCCAGCAGTGAAGGCTGGGCCAGGGATCAGCCCCAGCATTTT
NA	TRBV10-3	TRBJ2-2	NA	CAISGQRGTGELFF	TGTGCCATCAGTGGACAGAGAGGCACCGGGGAGCTGTTTTTT
NA	TRBV7-9	TRBJ1-1	NA	CASSRLRMNTEAFF	TGTGCCAGCAGCCGCCTGCGCATGAACACTGAAGCTTTCTTT
NA	TRBV4-3	TRBJ1-2	TRBD1	CASSQDIQGANYGYTF	TGCGCCAGCAGTCAAGATATACAGGGGGCTAACTATGGCTACACCTTC
NA	TRBV19	TRBJ1-1	TRBD1	CASSRGQGATEAFF	TGTGCCAGTAGTAGGGGACAGGGGGCCACTGAAGCTTTCTTT
NA	TRBV2	TRBJ2-5	NA	CASSVRRDLETQYF	TGTGCCAGCAGTGTCCGCAGGGATCTAGAGACCCAGTACTTC
NA	TRBV7-3	TRBJ2-2	TRBD2	CASSPTSPGELFF	TGTGCCAGCAGCCCGACTAGCCCCGGGGAGCTGTTTTTT